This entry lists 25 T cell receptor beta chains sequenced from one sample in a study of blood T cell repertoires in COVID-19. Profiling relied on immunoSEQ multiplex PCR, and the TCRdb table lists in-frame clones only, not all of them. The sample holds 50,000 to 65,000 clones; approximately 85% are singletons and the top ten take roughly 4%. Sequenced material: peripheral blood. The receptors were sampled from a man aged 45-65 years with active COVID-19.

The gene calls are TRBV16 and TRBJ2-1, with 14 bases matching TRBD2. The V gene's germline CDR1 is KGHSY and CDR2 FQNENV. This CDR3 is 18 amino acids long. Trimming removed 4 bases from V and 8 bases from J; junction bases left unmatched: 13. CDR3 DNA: TGTGCCAGCAGCCCTCTGAGGACTAGCGGGGGGAAATCATATGAGCAGTTCTTC. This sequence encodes CASSPLRTSGGKSYEQFF.

In DNA form, the CDR3 reads TGTGCCAGCAGCTCCCCAGGGGAGCGGGGGGCCGAAGAGACCCAGTACTTC. It encodes CASSSPGERGAEETQYF. V gene TRBV7-2 combines with J gene TRBJ2-5; TRBD2 aligns across 9 bases. Germline V lookup: CDR1 SGHTA, CDR2 FQGNSA. This CDR3 region has 17 residues. Germline trimming cut 4 bases from V and 3 bases from J; bases unmatched to any gene: 12.

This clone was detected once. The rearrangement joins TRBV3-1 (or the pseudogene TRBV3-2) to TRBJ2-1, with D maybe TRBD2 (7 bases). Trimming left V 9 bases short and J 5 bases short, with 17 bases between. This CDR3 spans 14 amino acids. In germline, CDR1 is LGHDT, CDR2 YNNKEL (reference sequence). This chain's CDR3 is CASHVRGGNNEQFF. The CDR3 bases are TGTGCCAGTCACGTAAGGGGGGGGAACAATGAGCAGTTCTTC.

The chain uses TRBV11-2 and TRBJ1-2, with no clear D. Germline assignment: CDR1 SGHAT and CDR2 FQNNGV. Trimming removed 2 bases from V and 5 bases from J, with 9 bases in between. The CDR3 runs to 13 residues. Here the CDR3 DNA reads TGTGCCAGCAGCTTAACGAGAAATTATGGCTACACCTTC. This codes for CASSLTRNYGYTF.

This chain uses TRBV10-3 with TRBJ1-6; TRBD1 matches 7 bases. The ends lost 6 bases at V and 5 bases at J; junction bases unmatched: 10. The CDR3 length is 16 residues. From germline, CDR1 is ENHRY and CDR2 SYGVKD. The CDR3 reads CAISSPQGKNNSPLHF. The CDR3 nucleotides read TGTGCCATCAGCTCGCCACAGGGGAAAAATAATTCACCCCTCCACTTT.

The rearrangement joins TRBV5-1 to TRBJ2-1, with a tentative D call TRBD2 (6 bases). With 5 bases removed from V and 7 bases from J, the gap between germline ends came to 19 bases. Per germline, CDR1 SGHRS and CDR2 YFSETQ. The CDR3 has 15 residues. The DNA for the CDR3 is TGCGCCAGCAGGCAAGGATCCCTCGGAGGGAATGAGCAGTTCTTC. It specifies CASRQGSLGGNEQFF.

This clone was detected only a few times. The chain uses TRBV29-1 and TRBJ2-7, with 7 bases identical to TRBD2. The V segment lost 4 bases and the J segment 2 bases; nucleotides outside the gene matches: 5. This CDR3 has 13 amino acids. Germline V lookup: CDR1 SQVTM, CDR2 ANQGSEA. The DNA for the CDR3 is TGCAGCGTTGGGGGGGGACTGACCTACGAGCAGTACTTC. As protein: CSVGGGLTYEQYF.

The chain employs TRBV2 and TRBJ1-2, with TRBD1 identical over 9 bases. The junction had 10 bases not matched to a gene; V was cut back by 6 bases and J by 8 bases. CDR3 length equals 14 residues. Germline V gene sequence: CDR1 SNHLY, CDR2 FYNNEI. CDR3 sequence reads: CASRLPGQGSGYTF. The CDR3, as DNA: TGTGCCAGCAGGTTGCCGGGACAGGGATCCGGCTACACCTTC.

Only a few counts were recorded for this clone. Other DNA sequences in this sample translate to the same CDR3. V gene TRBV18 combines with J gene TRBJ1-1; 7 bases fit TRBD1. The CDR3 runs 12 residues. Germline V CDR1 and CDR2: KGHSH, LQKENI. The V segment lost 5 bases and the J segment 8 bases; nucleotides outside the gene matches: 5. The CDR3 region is CASSTRDSEAFF. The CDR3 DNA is TGTGCCAGCTCAACCCGGGACAGCGAAGCTTTCTTT. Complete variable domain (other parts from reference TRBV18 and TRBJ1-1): NAGVMQNPRHLVRRRGQEARLRCSPMKGHSHVYWYRQLPEEGLKFMVYLQKENIIDESGMPKERFSAEFPKEGPSILRIQQVVRGDSAAYFCASSTRDSEAFFGQGTRLTVV.

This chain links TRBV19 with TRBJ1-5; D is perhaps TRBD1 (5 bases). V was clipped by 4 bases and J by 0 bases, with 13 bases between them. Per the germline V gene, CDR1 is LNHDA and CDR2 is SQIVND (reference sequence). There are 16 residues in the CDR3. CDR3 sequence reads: CASSTFRGPSNQPQHF. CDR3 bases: TGTGCCAGTAGTACCTTTAGGGGTCCTAGCAATCAGCCCCAGCATTTT.

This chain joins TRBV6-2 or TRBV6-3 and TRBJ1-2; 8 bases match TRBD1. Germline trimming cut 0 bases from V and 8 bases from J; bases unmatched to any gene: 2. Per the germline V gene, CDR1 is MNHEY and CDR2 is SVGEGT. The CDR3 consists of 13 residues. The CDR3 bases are TGTGCCAGCAGTTACTCGGACAGGGCGGGCTACACCTTC. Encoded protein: CASSYSDRAGYTF.

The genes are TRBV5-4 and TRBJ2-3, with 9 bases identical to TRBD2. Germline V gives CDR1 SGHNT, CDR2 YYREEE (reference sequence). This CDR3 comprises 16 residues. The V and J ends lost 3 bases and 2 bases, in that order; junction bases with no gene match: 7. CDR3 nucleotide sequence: TGTGCCAGCAGCTCCCCAGCGGGGGGAGTCACAGATACGCAGTATTTT. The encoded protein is CASSSPAGGVTDTQYF.

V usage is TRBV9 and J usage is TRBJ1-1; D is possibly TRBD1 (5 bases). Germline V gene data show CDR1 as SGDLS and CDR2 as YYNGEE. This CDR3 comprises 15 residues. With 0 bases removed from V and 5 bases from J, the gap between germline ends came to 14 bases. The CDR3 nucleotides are TGTGCCAGCAGCGTAGACCAGGGCTGGGGAACTGAAGCTTTCTTT. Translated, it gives CASSVDQGWGTEAFF.

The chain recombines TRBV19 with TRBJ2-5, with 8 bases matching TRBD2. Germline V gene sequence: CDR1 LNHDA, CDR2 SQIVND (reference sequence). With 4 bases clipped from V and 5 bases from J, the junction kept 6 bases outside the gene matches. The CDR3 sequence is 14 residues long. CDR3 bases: TGTGCCAGTAGTAGGGCGGGGGGCACGGAGACCCAGTACTTC. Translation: CASSRAGGTETQYF.

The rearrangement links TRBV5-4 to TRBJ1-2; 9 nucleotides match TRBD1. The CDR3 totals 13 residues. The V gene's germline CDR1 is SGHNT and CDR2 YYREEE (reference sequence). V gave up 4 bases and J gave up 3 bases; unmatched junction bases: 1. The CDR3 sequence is CASSRQGDYGYTF. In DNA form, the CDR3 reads TGTGCCAGCAGCCGACAGGGGGACTATGGCTACACCTTC.

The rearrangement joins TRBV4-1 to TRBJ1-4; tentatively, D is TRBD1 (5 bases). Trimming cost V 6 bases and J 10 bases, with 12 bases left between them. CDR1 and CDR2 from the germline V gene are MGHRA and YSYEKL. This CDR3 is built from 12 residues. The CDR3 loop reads CASRPAGGKLFF. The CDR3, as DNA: TGCGCCAGCAGACCGGCGGGGGGAAAACTGTTTTTT.

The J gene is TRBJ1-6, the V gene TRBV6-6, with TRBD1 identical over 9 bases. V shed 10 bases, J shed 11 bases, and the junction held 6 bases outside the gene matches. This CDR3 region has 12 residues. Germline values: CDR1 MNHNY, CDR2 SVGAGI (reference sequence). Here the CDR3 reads CATGQGRPPLHF. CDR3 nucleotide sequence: TGTGCCACGGGACAGGGAAGGCCACCCCTCCACTTT.

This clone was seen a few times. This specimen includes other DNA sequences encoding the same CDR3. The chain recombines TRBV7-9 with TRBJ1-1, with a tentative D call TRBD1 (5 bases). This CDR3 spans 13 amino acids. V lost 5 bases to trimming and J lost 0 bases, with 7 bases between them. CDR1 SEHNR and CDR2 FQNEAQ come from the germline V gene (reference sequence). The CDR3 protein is CASSLDMNTEAFF. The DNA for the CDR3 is TGTGCCAGCAGCCTGGACATGAACACTGAAGCTTTCTTT.

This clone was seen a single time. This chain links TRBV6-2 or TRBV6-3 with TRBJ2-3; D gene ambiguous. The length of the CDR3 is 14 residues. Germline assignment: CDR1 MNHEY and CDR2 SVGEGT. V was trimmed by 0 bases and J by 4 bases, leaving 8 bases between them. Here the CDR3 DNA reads TGTGCCAGCAGTTACTCAGAGCGCCCAGATACGCAGTATTTT. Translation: CASSYSERPDTQYF.

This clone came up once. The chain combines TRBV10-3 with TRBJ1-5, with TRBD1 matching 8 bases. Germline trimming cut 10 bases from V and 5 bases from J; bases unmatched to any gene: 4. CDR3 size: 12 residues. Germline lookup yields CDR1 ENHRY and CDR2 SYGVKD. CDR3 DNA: TGTGCCACAAAGACAGGGGATCAGCCCCAGCATTTT. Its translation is CATKTGDQPQHF.

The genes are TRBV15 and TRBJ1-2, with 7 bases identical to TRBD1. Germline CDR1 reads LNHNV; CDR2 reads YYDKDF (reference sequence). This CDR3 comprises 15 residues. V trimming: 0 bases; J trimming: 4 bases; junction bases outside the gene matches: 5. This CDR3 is CATSRDYDRVYGYTF. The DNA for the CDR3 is TGTGCCACCAGCAGAGATTATGACAGGGTCTATGGCTACACCTTC.

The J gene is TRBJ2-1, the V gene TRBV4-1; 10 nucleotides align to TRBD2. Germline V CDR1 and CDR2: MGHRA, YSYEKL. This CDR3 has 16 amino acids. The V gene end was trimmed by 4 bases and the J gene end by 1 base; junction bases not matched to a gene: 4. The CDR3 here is CASSRASGGSYNEQFF. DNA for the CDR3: TGCGCCAGCAGCCGGGCTAGCGGGGGTTCCTACAATGAGCAGTTCTTC.

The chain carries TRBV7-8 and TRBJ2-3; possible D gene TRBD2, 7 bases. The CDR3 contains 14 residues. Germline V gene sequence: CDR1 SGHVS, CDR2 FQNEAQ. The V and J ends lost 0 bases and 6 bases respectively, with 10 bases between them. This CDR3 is CASSLARGRDTQYF. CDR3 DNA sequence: TGTGCCAGCAGCTTAGCGCGGGGGCGGGATACGCAGTATTTT.

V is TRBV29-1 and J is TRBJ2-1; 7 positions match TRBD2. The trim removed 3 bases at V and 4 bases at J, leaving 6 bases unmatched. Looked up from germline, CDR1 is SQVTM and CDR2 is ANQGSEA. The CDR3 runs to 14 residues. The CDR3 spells CSVDIGGIYNEQFF. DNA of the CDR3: TGCAGCGTTGATATCGGGGGGATATACAATGAGCAGTTCTTC.

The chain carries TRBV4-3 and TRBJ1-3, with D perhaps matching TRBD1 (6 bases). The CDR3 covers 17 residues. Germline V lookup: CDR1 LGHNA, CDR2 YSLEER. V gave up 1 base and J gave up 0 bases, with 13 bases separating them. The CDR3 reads CASSQAGDTYSGNTIYF. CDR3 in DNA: TGCGCCAGCAGCCAAGCCGGGGACACCTACTCTGGAAACACCATATATTTT.